What follows describes a single TCR beta chain. Its antigen is not identified. These data belong to a study of T cells in Graves' hyperthyroidism and ophthalmopathy. General observations from the study: The authors' 13 V-J model separated ophthalmopathy from stable hyperthyroidism.

Amplified regions were TCR beta CDR3 sequences from RNA transcripts. Researchers ran a first-round RT-PCR on the TCR CDR3 using the HTBI primer set. TCRdb re-derived calls from the multiplex PCR reads in MiXCR, one entry per CDR3 protein. The profile shows approximately 590,000 distinct CDR3 sequences, roughly 14% of them singletons. Those patients with uncontrolled infection, other autoimmune disease, pregnancy or lactation were excluded. The PBMCs were sourced from fresh peripheral blood (about 9.7 ml). V gave up 4 bases and J gave up 7 bases, with 18 bases separating them. The CDR3 contains 15 residues.

The TCR comes from a woman in her 30s with Graves' hyperthyroidism. The genes are TRBV12-3 or TRBV12-4 and TRBJ2-3; a weak D match, TRBD2 (5 bases). The sample comprised blood. The CDR3 DNA sequence: TGTGCCAGCAGTTACCGTGGAGCGCCCGGGAATACGCAGTATTTT. It encodes CASSYRGAPGNTQYF.